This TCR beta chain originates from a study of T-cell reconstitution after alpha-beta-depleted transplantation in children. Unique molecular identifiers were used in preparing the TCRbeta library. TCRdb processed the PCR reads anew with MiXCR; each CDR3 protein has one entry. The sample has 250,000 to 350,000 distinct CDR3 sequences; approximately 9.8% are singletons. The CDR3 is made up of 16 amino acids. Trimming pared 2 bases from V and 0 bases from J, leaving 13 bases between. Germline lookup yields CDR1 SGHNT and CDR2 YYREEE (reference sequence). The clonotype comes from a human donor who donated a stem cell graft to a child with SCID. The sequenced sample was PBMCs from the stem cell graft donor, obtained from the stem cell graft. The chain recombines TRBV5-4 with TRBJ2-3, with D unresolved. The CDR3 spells CASSFPRTHSTDTQYF. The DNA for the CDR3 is TGTGCCAGCAGCTTTCCAAGGACGCACAGCACAGATACGCAGTATTTT.